What follows are 14 T cell receptor beta chains derived from one specimen sequenced in a study of T cell repertoires in ileal Crohn's disease. Clones were sequenced by immunoSEQ multiplex PCR, and TCRdb holds only the in-frame ones, with some missing. The data show roughly 31,000 clones, around 77% seen once. Material for sequencing was ileal tissue. Every receptor here comes from an adult with Crohn's disease.

The gene calls are TRBV6-1 and TRBJ2-5; D perhaps matches TRBD1 (5 bases). Germline V gene data show CDR1 as MNHNS and CDR2 as SASEGT. The germline V and J ends were trimmed by 7 bases and 3 bases, with 15 bases remaining between them. The CDR3 covers 14 residues. CDR3 DNA sequence: TGTGCCAGCACCAATCAGGGTGGCAAAGAGACCCAGTACTTC. Encoded protein: CASTNQGGKETQYF.

V usage is TRBV7-2 and J usage is TRBJ2-1, with a weak D call TRBD1 (5 bases). This CDR3 has 13 residues. Per germline, CDR1 SGHTA and CDR2 FQGNSA. V lost 5 bases, J lost 5 bases, and 10 bases lay in between. For the CDR3, the DNA is TGTGCCAGCAGCCGCGACAGAAACAATGAGCAGTTCTTC. It yields the protein CASSRDRNNEQFF.

The chain recombines TRBV5-1 with TRBJ1-1; D might be TRBD1 (6 bases). Trimming took off 0 bases at V and 4 bases at J, with 7 bases between the two ends. The CDR3 runs 13 residues. CDR1 SGHRS and CDR2 YFSETQ come from the germline V gene. This chain's CDR3 is CASSLVTGTEAFF. The CDR3 nucleotides are TGCGCCAGCAGCTTGGTGACAGGCACTGAAGCTTTCTTT.

V usage is TRBV6-5 and J usage is TRBJ1-6, with D possibly matching TRBD1 (5 bases). V was pared by 6 bases and J by 10 bases, with 13 bases between. The V gene's germline CDR1 is MNHEY and CDR2 SVGAGI. This CDR3 comprises 13 residues. CDR3 residues: CASRAGSGSPLHF. The CDR3 nucleotides are TGTGCCAGCAGGGCAGGGTCGGGCTCACCCCTCCACTTT.

This chain links TRBV6-6 with TRBJ1-1; TRBD1 aligns across 12 bases. The V and J ends lost 11 bases and 4 bases, in that order; junction bases with no gene match: 8. This CDR3 comprises 14 residues. Looked up from germline, CDR1 is MNHNY and CDR2 is SVGAGI (reference sequence). The CDR3 DNA sequence: TGTGCCGTCAGGGACAGGGGGCCTGGCACTGAAGCTTTCTTT. It encodes CAVRDRGPGTEAFF.

V and J are TRBV7-8 and TRBJ1-5, with a possible D match to TRBD1 (6 bases). The CDR3 has 17 residues. With 1 base removed from V and 2 bases from J, the gap between germline ends came to 15 bases. Germline V gene data show CDR1 as SGHVS and CDR2 as FQNEAQ. The CDR3 region is CASSLGRRGSRNQPQHF. For the CDR3, the DNA is TGTGCCAGCAGCTTAGGTCGCAGGGGTTCTCGCAATCAGCCCCAGCATTTT.

This clone was seen only a few times. The CDR3 DNA follows: TGTGCCTGGATCGGGGGTCTAGGGCCCGGGGGAGCTTTCTTT. Translating it yields CAWIGGLGPGGAFF. The chain uses TRBV30 and TRBJ1-1; tentatively, D is TRBD1 (5 bases). This CDR3 is built from 14 residues. V was trimmed by 4 bases and J by 10 bases, leaving 22 bases between them. CDR1 and CDR2 (germline): GTSNPN, SVGIG (reference sequence).

The chain uses TRBV19 and TRBJ1-1; D is possibly TRBD1 (5 bases). Trimming pared 3 bases from V and 1 base from J, leaving 12 bases between. The CDR3 consists of 15 residues. Germline CDR1 reads LNHDA; CDR2 reads SQIVND (reference sequence). The CDR3, as DNA: TGTGCCAGTAGTATCACAGGAGAAACGAACACTGAAGCTTTCTTT. As protein: CASSITGETNTEAFF.

The sample holds one count of this clone. The CDR3 nucleotides are TGTGCCAGCAGTCTTCAGGGAGGAGGCGATACGCAGTATTTT. Translation gives CASSLQGGGDTQYF. This chain uses TRBV6-5 with TRBJ2-3, with D perhaps TRBD2 (6 bases). V was clipped by 5 bases and J by 6 bases, with 15 bases between them. The CDR3 loop spans 14 amino acids. Germline CDR1 is MNHEY and CDR2 is SVGAGI.

The CDR3 DNA reads TGTGCCAGCAGCGCAAGACAGGTCTCCGACGGCTCTGGAAACACCATATATTTT. Protein: CASSARQVSDGSGNTIYF. V usage is TRBV7-9 and J usage is TRBJ1-3; D perhaps matches TRBD1 (6 bases). V lost 5 bases to trimming and J lost 0 bases, with 20 bases between them. This CDR3 contains 18 residues. Germline values: CDR1 SEHNR, CDR2 FQNEAQ (reference sequence).

The rearrangement links TRBV25-1 to TRBJ2-2; 8 bases map to TRBD2. Germline values: CDR1 MGHDK, CDR2 SYGVNS. V shed 3 bases and J 3 bases; nucleotides not matched to a gene: 0. The CDR3 is made up of 14 amino acids. CDR3 nucleotide sequence: TGTGCCAGCAGTGACGGGAGGGACACCGGGGAGCTGTTTTTT. This encodes CASSDGRDTGELFF.

The chain couples TRBV27 to TRBJ2-7; perhaps TRBD1 as D (6 bases). This CDR3 is 14 amino acids long. Trimming stripped 6 bases from V and 0 bases from J, with 12 bases between. From germline, CDR1 is MNHEY and CDR2 SMNVEV (reference sequence). The CDR3 loop reads CASRDRDTSYEQYF. The DNA for the CDR3 is TGTGCCAGCAGGGACCGGGACACCTCCTACGAGCAGTACTTC.

The chain employs TRBV7-2 and TRBJ2-7; weak D call: TRBD1 (5 bases). The CDR3 spans 15 residues. Germline CDR1 and CDR2: SGHTA and FQGNSA. Trimming shortened V by 5 bases and J by 1 base, and 15 bases separated the two germline ends. In nucleotides, the CDR3 is TGTGCCAGCAGCGCCCAGGGCAGGGATTCCTACGAGCAGTACTTC. Protein product: CASSAQGRDSYEQYF.

The rearrangement uses TRBV6-1 and TRBJ2-1; D call uncertain. Between the trimmed V and J ends, which lost 8 bases and 4 bases, there was a span of 9 bases. The V gene's germline CDR1 is MNHNS and CDR2 SASEGT. The CDR3 extends over 12 amino acids. DNA for the CDR3: TGTGCCAGCTTCTGGCGGTACAATGAGCAGTTCTTC. Translating gives CASFWRYNEQFF.